This T cell receptor (beta chain) was sequenced for a study of blood T cells in healthy people across ages. About the study: Per two T cells, template switching captured roughly one barcoded beta molecule.

Study outcomes and limitations: Conclusively comparing naive with antigen-experienced cells was impossible with unsorted PBMCs.

Every sample yielded at least 6.5 million isolated PBMCs. Next came a second PCR, run for roughly 7 to 12 cycles, which used a sample-barcoded 5' primer along with a J-beta primer mix. Using its own MiXCR run on the 5' RACE reads, TCRdb lists one record per CDR3 protein. Of about 690,000 distinct CDR3 sequences listed, over 40% are singletons. This clonotype was seen a few times. The antigen remains unidentified. Trimming pared 1 base from V and 5 bases from J, leaving 11 bases between. This CDR3 region has 14 residues. Germline-derived CDR1 and CDR2 are LGHNA and YNFKEQ. The sample comprised blood. This rearrangement joins TRBV4-2 to TRBJ2-5; D may be TRBD1 or TRBD2 (6 bases each). This sequence was found in an older man in good health. CDR3 in DNA: TGTGCCAGCAGCCAAGCGGTAGGGGGGGAGACCCAGTACTTC. It codes for CASSQAVGGETQYF.